This T cell receptor beta chain was captured by sequencing in a study of T-cell reconstitution after alpha-beta-depleted transplantation in children. Study results and caveats: Diversity and T-cell counts at one year after transplant derived mostly from new T cells. It was surviving recipient T cells and thymic progenitors that gave some patients high TCRbeta diversity at day 60. The origin of alpha-beta T cells about two months after transplant was reportedly several hundred expanded graft clones.

Germline CDR1 reads SGHTA; CDR2 reads FQGTGA. V lost 5 bases, J lost 5 bases, and 9 bases lay in between. The CDR3 has 13 amino acids. Unique molecular identifiers featured in how the TCRbeta library was prepared. TCRdb analysed the PCR reads with MiXCR anew, one entry per CDR3 protein. The sample carries hundreds of thousands of distinct CDR3 sequences, roughly 17% recorded once. This clonotype was detected only a few times. Its specificity is not known. V usage is TRBV7-3 and J usage is TRBJ2-2; D gene uncertain. The sample in question was PBMCs, mostly from graft donor cells, obtained 360 days after TCRalphabeta/CD19-depleted stem cell transplant. This TCR was sampled from a male patient between 2 and 10 years old who had a stem cell transplant for acute lymphoblastic leukemia, so the T cells may come from the graft donor. CDR3 DNA sequence: TGTGCCAGCAGCCCGCAATTAACCGGGGAGCTGTTTTTT. Protein sequence: CASSPQLTGELFF.